Shown below are 18 T cell receptor beta chains from a single sample sequenced in a study of Ad26.COV2.S vaccination and SARS-CoV-2 variants. Treatment here: about 20 received Ad26.COV2.S at low or high dose, single or two shots; about 5 received placebo; per-sample allocation not given. Day 63 following the first vaccine or placebo injection was when the samples were taken. Method: immunoSEQ multiplex PCR; TCRdb's copy keeps in-frame clones and lacks some. The sample contains about 680,000 clones, about 90% of which appear only once. The sample was peripheral blood, taken in a trial of Ad26.COV2.S vaccine versus placebo. These receptors were collected from a person aged 18-60 years who received the Ad26.COV2.S COVID-19 vaccine or a placebo.

The rearrangement joins TRBV20-1 to TRBJ1-4; a possible D gene is TRBD1 (5 bases). The germline V gene has CDR1 DFQATT and CDR2 SNEGSKA (reference sequence). The CDR3 sequence is 15 residues long. Trimming pared 3 bases from V and 4 bases from J, leaving 15 bases between. The CDR3 nucleotides read TGCAGTGCTAGTCCCCCGGGACGGGTTAATGAAAAACTGTTTTTT. This gives the protein CSASPPGRVNEKLFF.

This clone was seen once. In DNA, the CDR3 is TGTGCCAGCAGCGAGGTCGGGGGCTACGAGCAGTACTTC. Protein sequence: CASSEVGGYEQYF. The V and J genes are TRBV11-3 and TRBJ2-7; the D gene is possibly TRBD2 (6 bases). V was shortened by 5 bases and J by 3 bases, with 11 bases between the two germline ends. Germline V CDR1 and CDR2: SGHNT, YENEEA. The CDR3 consists of 13 residues.

This clone was detected only once. V usage is TRBV7-2 and J usage is TRBJ1-6; D is perhaps TRBD1 (5 bases). The CDR3 extends over 12 amino acids. Trimming pared 5 bases from V and 9 bases from J, leaving 8 bases between. Germline-derived CDR1 and CDR2 are SGHTA and FQGNSA. The CDR3 region is CASSRDRSPLHF. The CDR3, as DNA: TGTGCCAGCAGCCGGGACCGTTCACCCCTCCACTTT.

The gene calls are TRBV18 and TRBJ2-7, with D possibly matching TRBD1 (6 bases). V lost 0 bases to trimming and J lost 2 bases, with 14 bases between them. CDR1 is KGHSH and CDR2 is LQKENI in the germline V gene. CDR3 length: 16 amino acids. CDR3 nucleotide sequence: TGTGCCAGCTCACCACCCGGACAGAGGGATCCCTACGAGCAGTACTTC. This gives the protein CASSPPGQRDPYEQYF.

This clone was counted only a few times. The chain is built from TRBV3-1 (or the pseudogene TRBV3-2) and TRBJ2-7; 11 nucleotides agree with TRBD2. The CDR3 is made up of 16 amino acids. Trimming removed 1 base from V and 2 bases from J; junction bases left unmatched: 4. The germline V gene encodes CDR1 LGHDT and CDR2 YNNKEL (reference sequence). The CDR3 loop reads CASSQGTSGPPYEQYF. CDR3 nucleotide sequence: TGTGCCAGCAGCCAAGGGACTAGCGGGCCTCCCTACGAGCAGTACTTC.

The rearrangement links TRBV18 to TRBJ1-4; D is unclear. The CDR3 has 14 amino acids. The V end lost 4 bases, the J end lost 0 bases, and 6 bases lay between the germline ends. Germline V lookup: CDR1 KGHSH, CDR2 LQKENI. CDR3 residues: CASSRESTNEKLFF. CDR3 in DNA: TGTGCCAGCTCACGGGAGTCAACTAATGAAAAACTGTTTTTT.

The rearrangement uses TRBV2 and TRBJ1-1; the D gene is possibly TRBD1 (5 bases). V was cut by 11 bases and J by 2 bases, with 15 bases left in between. Germline assignment: CDR1 SNHLY and CDR2 FYNNEI. The CDR3 covers 13 residues. CDR3 amino acids: CAGGRGGNTEAFF. Written as DNA, the CDR3 is TGTGCCGGAGGGAGGGGTGGAAACACTGAAGCTTTCTTT.

Only one count was recorded for this clone. J is TRBJ2-5 and V is TRBV24-1; D not certain. This CDR3 is 12 amino acids long. Trimming took off 3 bases at V and 4 bases at J, with 5 bases between the two ends. Germline CDR1 is KGHDR and CDR2 is SFDVKD. DNA of the CDR3: TGTGCCACCAGTGATGATCTAGAGACCCAGTACTTC. Translated: CATSDDLETQYF.

The chain combines TRBV4-2 with TRBJ1-2; no reliable D call. V shed 1 base and J shed 3 bases, with 6 bases lying between them. Germline CDR1 and CDR2: LGHNA and YNFKEQ. This CDR3 is 13 amino acids long. CDR3 in DNA: TGTGCCAGCAGCCAAGTGTCGGACTATGGCTACACCTTC. It specifies CASSQVSDYGYTF.

This clone was observed a single time. The chain is built from TRBV2 and TRBJ1-5; 8 bases fit TRBD1. CDR3 length: 15 amino acids. In germline, CDR1 is SNHLY, CDR2 FYNNEI. The J segment lost 0 bases and the V segment lost 4 bases, leaving 2 bases of the junction unmatched. In DNA form, the CDR3 reads TGTGCCAGCAGTGGGACAGGGAGTAGCAATCAGCCCCAGCATTTT. Residues: CASSGTGSSNQPQHF.

The V and J genes are TRBV6-2 or TRBV6-3 and TRBJ2-1; TRBD2 aligns across 12 bases. The CDR3 length is 15 residues. The trim removed 5 bases at V and 7 bases at J, leaving 6 bases unmatched. Germline V CDR1 and CDR2: MNHEY, SVGEGT. CDR3 nucleotides: TGTGCCAGCAGTGACAGGACTAGCGGGGTTAATGAGCAGTTCTTC. Its translation: CASSDRTSGVNEQFF.

The CDR3 sequence is CASSLRQLYEQYF. The CDR3 DNA reads as TGTGCCAGCAGCTTACGACAGCTCTACGAGCAGTACTTC. The chain is built from TRBV7-2 and TRBJ2-7, with D maybe TRBD1 (5 bases). CDR3 length: 13 amino acids. The germline V gene encodes CDR1 SGHTA and CDR2 FQGNSA. The V and J ends lost 2 bases and 3 bases respectively, with 8 bases between them.

The V gene is TRBV18, the J gene TRBJ1-1; D not certain. The CDR3 runs to 15 residues. Per the germline V gene, CDR1 is KGHSH and CDR2 is LQKENI. V was clipped by 3 bases and J by 1 base, with 12 bases between them. This CDR3 is CASSPTTRSNTEAFF. CDR3 in DNA: TGTGCCAGCTCACCCACGACCCGGTCGAACACTGAAGCTTTCTTT.

The chain is built from TRBV29-1 and TRBJ2-7, with D possibly matching TRBD2 (6 bases). This CDR3 spans 14 amino acids. V was pared by 7 bases and J by 3 bases, with 19 bases between. CDR1 and CDR2 from the germline V gene are SQVTM and ANQGSEA. CDR3 nucleotide sequence: TGCAGCGCAGCTGTCCGGGACTCACGCTACGAGCAGTACTTC. Protein: CSAAVRDSRYEQYF.

The gene calls are TRBV18 and TRBJ2-1; D could derive from TRBD1 or TRBD2 (5 bases each). With 6 bases removed from V and 4 bases from J, the gap between germline ends came to 16 bases. Germline V gene sequence: CDR1 KGHSH, CDR2 LQKENI. The CDR3 is 15 amino acids. CDR3 coding DNA: TGTGCCAGCTCTTTCCGGGACCCGCCATACAATGAGCAGTTCTTC. Protein: CASSFRDPPYNEQFF.

V usage is TRBV5-1 and J usage is TRBJ1-2; D ambiguous. The CDR3 loop spans 14 amino acids. V was pared by 5 bases and J by 1 base, with 12 bases between. Germline loops: CDR1 SGHRS, CDR2 YFSETQ. CDR3 sequence: CASSRISVNYGYTF. CDR3 DNA: TGCGCCAGCAGTCGTATCTCAGTTAACTATGGCTACACCTTC.

This chain joins TRBV18 and TRBJ2-5, with a tentative D call TRBD1 (6 bases). CDR1 is KGHSH, CDR2 LQKENI, per germline. Trimming took 6 bases from V and 5 from J, leaving 10 bases between them. The CDR3 sequence is 12 residues long. DNA for the CDR3: TGTGCCAGCTCCTCCCAGGGGGAGACCCAGTACTTC. It encodes CASSSQGETQYF.

The chain employs TRBV5-5 and TRBJ2-5; D is possibly TRBD1 or TRBD2 (5 bases each). The CDR3 sequence is 14 residues long. V was clipped by 3 bases and J by 5 bases, with 14 bases between them. In germline, CDR1 is SGHKS, CDR2 YYEKEE (reference sequence). The CDR3 here is CASSSWGSQETQYF. CDR3 DNA sequence: TGTGCCAGCAGCTCCTGGGGGAGCCAGGAGACCCAGTACTTC.